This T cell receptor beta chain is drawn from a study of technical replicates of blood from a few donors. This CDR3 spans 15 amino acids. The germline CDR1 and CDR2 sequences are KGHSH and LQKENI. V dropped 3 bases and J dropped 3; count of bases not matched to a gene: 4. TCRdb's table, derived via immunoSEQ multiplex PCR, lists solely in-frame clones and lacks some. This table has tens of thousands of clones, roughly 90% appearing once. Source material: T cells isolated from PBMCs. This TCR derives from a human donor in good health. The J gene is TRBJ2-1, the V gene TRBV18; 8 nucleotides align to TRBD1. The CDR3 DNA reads TGTGCCAGCTCACCGCGCAGGGGGCTCTACAATGAGCAGTTCTTC. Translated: CASSPRRGLYNEQFF.